Listed below are T cell receptor beta chains from one sample, sequenced in a study of CD8 T cells in Susac syndrome. TCRdb passed the immunoSEQ multiplex PCR reads through MiXCR, listing each CDR3 protein once. The top ten clones hold approximately 0.11% of a sample with about 280,000 distinct CDR3 sequences, 70% to 90% of them seen once. Sequencing used CD8+ T cells from PBMCs. These TCRs come from a human donor with multiple sclerosis. CDR3s include the opening cysteine and the closing phenylalanine or tryptophan. The D gene is left open where the match is weak. A clone size is listed for some rows: how often the clone was seen (once, few, many), or a class if it is expanded.

NA	NA	TRBV20-1	TRBJ1-4	14	CSAFTGTFGEKLFF	TGCAGTGCTTTTACAGGAACCTTCGGCGAAAAACTGTTTTTT
NA	few	TRBV20-1	TRBJ2-1	15	CSARGMGASYNEQFF	TGCAGTGCTAGAGGAATGGGCGCCTCCTACAATGAGCAGTTCTTC
NA	once	TRBV27	TRBJ1-1	15	CASRQDVKGDTEAFF	TGTGCCAGCAGACAGGACGTAAAGGGAGACACTGAAGCTTTCTTT
NA	few	TRBV27	TRBJ1-2	13	CASSLTGNYGYTF	TGTGCCAGCAGTTTAACAGGGAACTATGGCTACACCTTC
NA	NA	TRBV4-1	TRBJ2-1	14	CASSQGRLGGEQFF	TGCGCCAGCAGCCAAGGACGACTAGGTGGGGAGCAGTTCTTC
TRBD2	NA	TRBV27	TRBJ2-7	16	CASRNLPTSGSGEQYF	TGTGCCAGCAGGAACCTCCCGACTAGCGGGAGTGGAGAGCAGTACTTC
NA	NA	TRBV19	TRBJ2-3	17	CASSGPVGDVSTDTQYF	TGTGCCAGTAGTGGCCCGGTAGGGGACGTCTCCACAGATACGCAGTATTTT
NA	NA	TRBV15	TRBJ2-1	11	CATSYSNEQFF	TGTGCCACCAGCTACAGCAATGAGCAGTTCTTC
NA	NA	TRBV2	TRBJ1-2	13	CASSGPFVRGYTF	TGTGCCAGCTCCGGTCCCTTCGTACGGGGCTACACCTTC
NA	NA	TRBV5-4	TRBJ2-3	17	CASSSLKRHRRTDTQYF	TGTGCCAGCAGCTCCCTAAAGCGACACCGGAGGACGGATACGCAGTATTTT
TRBD1	NA	TRBV14	TRBJ2-3	15	CASSLGQGDTDTRYF	TGTGCCAGCAGCCTAGGACAGGGGGACACAGATACGCGGTATTTT
NA	NA	TRBV19	TRBJ1-4	13	CASRGVLNEKLFF	TGTGCCAGTCGGGGAGTTCTAAATGAAAAACTGTTTTTT
NA	few	TRBV7-2	TRBJ2-3	12	CASSLKADTQYF	TGTGCCAGCAGCTTAAAGGCAGATACGCAGTATTTT
TRBD2	NA	TRBV3-1	TRBJ2-7	15	CASSQDPGLAGEQYF	TGTGCCAGCAGCCAAGATCCGGGACTAGCGGGAGAGCAGTACTTC
NA	NA	TRBV6-5	TRBJ2-7	14	CASSYSGSIGEQYF	TGTGCCAGCAGTTATTCGGGTAGCATCGGCGAGCAGTACTTC
NA	NA	TRBV13	TRBJ2-5	16	CASSLNGGQDQETQYF	TGTGCCAGCAGCTTAAATGGGGGACAAGACCAAGAGACCCAGTACTTC
NA	NA	TRBV6-5	TRBJ1-3	15	CASSRQWSSGNTIYF	TGTGCCAGCAGCCGACAGTGGAGCTCTGGAAACACCATATATTTT
NA	once	TRBV20-1	TRBJ2-1	13	CSARGRGDYEQFF	TGCAGTGCTAGAGGGAGGGGGGATTATGAGCAGTTCTTC
NA	NA	TRBV28	TRBJ2-7	16	CASSFEYRTASYEQYF	TGTGCCAGCAGTTTTGAGTACCGGACGGCCTCCTACGAGCAGTACTTC
NA	few	TRBV4-2	TRBJ2-7	12	CASSQARHEQYF	TGTGCCAGCAGCCAAGCACGGCACGAGCAGTACTTC
TRBD2	NA	TRBV5-6	TRBJ2-1	16	CASSLASGRFYNEQFF	TGTGCCAGCAGCTTGGCTAGCGGGAGATTCTACAATGAGCAGTTCTTC
NA	NA	TRBV29-1	TRBJ2-1	14	CSVGAFRSYNEQFF	TGCAGCGTTGGGGCCTTTAGGTCCTACAATGAGCAGTTCTTC
NA	NA	TRBV6-1	TRBJ2-1	16	CASRASRLSSYNEQFF	TGTGCCAGCAGGGCGAGTCGGCTCAGCTCCTACAATGAGCAGTTCTTC
NA	NA	TRBV12-5	TRBJ2-7	14	CASGEGHPPYEQYF	TGTGCTAGTGGTGAAGGACATCCTCCCTACGAGCAGTACTTC
NA	NA	TRBV19	TRBJ2-2	13	CASTGANTGELFF	TGTGCCAGTACGGGGGCCAACACCGGGGAGCTGTTTTTT
TRBD2	NA	TRBV28	TRBJ2-1	13	CATRLASYNEQFF	TGTGCCACAAGACTAGCGTCGTACAATGAGCAGTTCTTC
TRBD2	NA	TRBV6-4	TRBJ2-3	16	CASSDSAGGPEDTQYF	TGTGCCAGCAGTGACTCGGCGGGAGGGCCTGAAGATACGCAGTATTTT
NA	NA	TRBV20-1	TRBJ1-2	12	CSASMGEHGYTF	TGCAGTGCTAGTATGGGGGAACATGGCTACACCTTC
TRBD2	once	TRBV29-1	TRBJ2-1	18	CSTSGLAGGLAGYNEQFF	TGCAGCACTTCAGGACTAGCGGGAGGTCTTGCGGGCTACAATGAGCAGTTCTTC
NA	NA	TRBV10-3	TRBJ2-2	12	CAISGVPGELFF	TGTGCCATCAGTGGCGTGCCCGGGGAGCTGTTTTTT
NA	once	TRBV2	TRBJ2-7	14	CASRPRGETYEQYF	TGTGCCAGCAGGCCCAGGGGGGAGACCTACGAGCAGTACTTC
NA	NA	TRBV7-9	TRBJ2-1	13	CASSLIGEDEQFF	TGTGCCAGCAGCTTAATCGGGGAAGATGAGCAGTTCTTC
NA	NA	TRBV29-1	TRBJ2-1	17	CSVEDRQRPSSYNEQFF	TGCAGCGTTGAAGATCGACAGCGGCCCAGCTCCTACAATGAGCAGTTCTTC
TRBD1	NA	TRBV7-9	TRBJ1-1	13	CASSAGTGRSAFF	TGTGCCAGCAGCGCCGGGACAGGGCGGTCAGCTTTCTTT
NA	NA	TRBV6-2/TRBV6-3	TRBJ2-7	17	CASSYLYKRDGSYEQYF	TGTGCCAGCAGTTACCTTTACAAAAGGGACGGCTCCTACGAGCAGTACTTC
NA	NA	TRBV6-6	TRBJ2-5	14	CASSYTGHQETQYF	TGTGCCAGCAGTTACACGGGTCACCAAGAGACCCAGTACTTC
TRBD1	NA	TRBV12-3/TRBV12-4	TRBJ1-5	20	CASSPRGGGTRMGSNQPQHF	TGTGCCAGCAGTCCCCGAGGAGGGGGCACGCGTATGGGGAGCAATCAGCCCCAGCATTTT
NA	NA	TRBV10-3	TRBJ1-2	17	CAISESGDSSPNYGYTF	TGTGCCATCAGTGAGTCAGGGGACTCTTCTCCTAACTATGGCTACACCTTC
TRBD1	NA	TRBV4-1	TRBJ1-5	15	CASSPQDRGDQPQHF	TGCGCCAGCAGCCCTCAGGACAGGGGGGATCAGCCCCAGCATTTT
NA	NA	TRBV7-9	TRBJ2-7	11	CASSLADEQYF	TGTGCCAGCAGCTTAGCTGACGAGCAGTACTTC
NA	NA	TRBV20-1	TRBJ1-2	10	CSAREDGYTF	TGCAGTGCTAGAGAGGATGGCTACACCTTC
TRBD1	few	TRBV19	TRBJ2-7	13	CASSSGQSYEQYF	TGTGCCAGTAGTTCGGGACAGTCCTACGAGCAGTACTTC
NA	once	TRBV7-9	TRBJ2-3	14	CASSFLQGTDTQYF	TGTGCCAGCAGCTTCTTACAGGGCACAGATACGCAGTATTTT
TRBD2	NA	TRBV27	TRBJ2-1	17	CASSRLLAGGLGGEQFF	TGTGCCAGCAGCCGTTTACTAGCGGGAGGCTTGGGGGGTGAGCAGTTCTTC
NA	few	TRBV4-2	TRBJ2-7	13	CASSQARGYEQYF	TGTGCCAGCAGCCAGGCCCGGGGGTACGAGCAGTACTTC
TRBD1	NA	TRBV9	TRBJ2-7	12	CASGTGETEQYF	TGTGCCAGCGGGACAGGGGAGACCGAGCAGTACTTC
NA	NA	TRBV4-1	TRBJ2-3	14	CASSQRWGTDTQYF	TGCGCCAGCAGCCAAAGATGGGGCACAGATACGCAGTATTTT
NA	NA	TRBV5-6	TRBJ2-1	16	CASSLATRSPYNEQFF	TGTGCCAGCAGCCTCGCAACTAGGTCCCCCTACAATGAGCAGTTCTTC
TRBD2	NA	TRBV2	TRBJ2-3	11	CASRGADTQYF	TGTGCCAGCCGGGGGGCAGATACGCAGTATTTT
NA	NA	TRBV6-5	TRBJ1-2	16	CASSYPGSGDNYGYTF	TGTGCCAGCAGTTACCCAGGGTCGGGAGATAACTATGGCTACACCTTC
TRBD1	NA	TRBV12-3/TRBV12-4	TRBJ1-1	18	CASSSGQGRQSQNTEAFF	TGTGCCAGCAGTTCCGGACAGGGACGTCAAAGCCAGAACACTGAAGCTTTCTTT
NA	NA	TRBV7-2	TRBJ2-7	13	CASTGTTTYEQYF	TGTGCCAGCACAGGAACGACTACCTACGAGCAGTACTTC